The clone carrying this TCR beta chain has ten or more counts. The CDR3 is 13 amino acids. V was clipped by 2 bases and J by 2 bases, with 6 bases between them. The germline V gene has CDR1 SEHNR and CDR2 FQNEAQ (reference sequence). TCRdb redid the calling of the 5' RACE reads with MiXCR, one entry per CDR3 protein. The top ten hold about 20% of the sample, which has fewer than 350,000 distinct CDR3 sequences, 15% seen once. The sample belongs to a study of T-cell memory formation after mild COVID-19. The sequence came from a young man who had mild COVID-19 (a few samples of this study predate the infection). Cell type and time point are not known. Sequencing was carried out using PBMCs or a T cell subset sorted from them (not recorded which). This rearrangement joins TRBV7-9 to TRBJ2-5, with D unresolved. CDR3 nucleotides: TGTGCCAGCAGCTTAACGGAACAAGAGACCCAGTACTTC. It yields the protein CASSLTEQETQYF.